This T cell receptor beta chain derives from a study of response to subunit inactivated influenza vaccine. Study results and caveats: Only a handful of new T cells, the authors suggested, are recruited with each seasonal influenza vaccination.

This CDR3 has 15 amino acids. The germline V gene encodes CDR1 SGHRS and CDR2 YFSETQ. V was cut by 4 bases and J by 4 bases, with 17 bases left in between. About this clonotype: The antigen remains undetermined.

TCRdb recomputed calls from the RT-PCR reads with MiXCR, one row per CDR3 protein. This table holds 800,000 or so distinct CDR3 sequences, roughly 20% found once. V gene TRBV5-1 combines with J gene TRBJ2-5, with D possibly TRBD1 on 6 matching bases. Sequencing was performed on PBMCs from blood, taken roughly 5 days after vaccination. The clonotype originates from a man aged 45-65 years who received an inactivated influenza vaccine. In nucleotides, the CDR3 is TGCGCCAGCAGCGGGGGACACGGCCCCGTAGAGACCCAGTACTTC. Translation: CASSGGHGPVETQYF.